This TCR beta chain was recorded in a study of PD-1 blockade in classical Hodgkin lymphoma. About the research overall: Patients got intravenous nivolumab 3 mg/kg every 2 weeks.

Every single patient, without exception, relapsed after autologous stem cell transplantation, and brentuximab vedotin exposure varied. Regarding the study as a whole: The CD4+ diversity rise by C4D1 was clearest in complete responders. Diminished baseline TCR diversity has been reported in newly diagnosed patients relative to healthy donors. Those patients who began receiving nivolumab less than 1 year after ASCT had lower diversity, and they were excluded.

Assay: immunoSEQ multiplex PCR; the TCRdb copy retains only in-frame clones and omits some. The repertoire holds about 97,000 clones, over 80% seen once, with 12% in the top ten. This CDR3 contains 12 residues. Germline loops: CDR1 MDHEN, CDR2 SYDVKM. The V end was cut by 2 bases, the J end by 7 bases, with 8 bases between. This clone appeared a few times. Its matching antigen is unknown. V usage is TRBV28 and J usage is TRBJ1-2; D is unresolved. The clonotype originates from a human donor with classical Hodgkin lymphoma. The material was peripheral blood mononuclear cells (PBMCs), obtained at baseline. CDR3: CASSLQLGGYTF. The CDR3 DNA is TGTGCCAGCAGTTTACAGCTCGGTGGCTACACCTTC.